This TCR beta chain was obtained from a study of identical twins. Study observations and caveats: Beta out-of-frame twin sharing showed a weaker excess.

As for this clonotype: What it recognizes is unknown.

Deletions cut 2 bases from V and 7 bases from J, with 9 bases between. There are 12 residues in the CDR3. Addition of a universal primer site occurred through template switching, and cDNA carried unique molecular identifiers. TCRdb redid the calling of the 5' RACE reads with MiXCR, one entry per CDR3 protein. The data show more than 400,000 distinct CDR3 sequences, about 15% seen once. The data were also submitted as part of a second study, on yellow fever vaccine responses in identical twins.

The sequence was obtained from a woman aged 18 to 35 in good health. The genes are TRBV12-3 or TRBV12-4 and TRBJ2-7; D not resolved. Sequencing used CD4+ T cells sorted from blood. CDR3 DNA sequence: TGTGCCAGCAGTTTACTGGGGAAGGAGCAGTACGTC. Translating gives CASSLLGKEQYV.